This TCR beta chain was sequenced in a study of Ad26.COV2.S vaccination and SARS-CoV-2 variants. Study context: It was the COV1001 Ad26.COV2.S trial arm that included the donor. Whole-study findings and limits: Researchers cautioned that TCR breadth and depth analyses may have underestimated total T cell responses. Non-spike TCR breadth did not differ much between vaccine and placebo recipients.

On this clone: As yet, its antigen is unknown.

Treatment here: around 19 received Ad26.COV2.S at low or high dose, single or two shots; roughly five received placebo; per-sample allocation not given. Sampling was done on day 63 after the first vaccine or placebo injection. An Ad26 vector was used to express Wuhan-strain SARS-CoV-2 spike as the vaccine. This table comes from immunoSEQ multiplex PCR, and its TCRdb copy is limited to in-frame clones, with some not included. Of fewer than 500,000 clones listed, around 90% are singletons. The length of the CDR3 is 14 residues. Germline V gene lookup returns CDR1 MRHNA and CDR2 SNTAGT. Trimming cost V 2 bases and J 2 bases, with 8 bases left between them.

V is TRBV6-4 and J is TRBJ2-3; D gene ambiguous. This receptor was taken from a person between 18 and 65 years old who received the Ad26.COV2.S COVID-19 vaccine or a placebo. Sample: peripheral blood, taken in a trial of Ad26.COV2.S vaccine versus placebo. CDR3 nucleotide sequence: TGTGCCAGCAGTGACCGTGCAAACACAGATACGCAGTATTTT. Translated: CASSDRANTDTQYF.